One and the same sample provided the 13 T cell receptor beta chains below, sequenced in a study of blood T cell repertoires in COVID-19. TCRdb's copy holds only in-frame clones and misses some; the assay was immunoSEQ multiplex PCR. Counted here are about 120,000 clones, roughly nine tenths occurring once; the ten biggest clones make up 4.8%. Source material: peripheral blood. These receptors all stem from a human donor in a cohort sampled during active COVID-19.

CDR3 coding DNA: TGCAGCGCGGGACTAGCGGTTCACAATGAGCAGTTCTTC. It encodes CSAGLAVHNEQFF. V gene TRBV29-1 combines with J gene TRBJ2-1, with 11 bases lining up with TRBD2. This CDR3 contains 13 residues. The trim removed 7 bases at V and 5 bases at J, leaving 4 bases unmatched. Germline loops: CDR1 SQVTM, CDR2 ANQGSEA.

The CDR3, as DNA: TGTGCCACCAGGAGGGGGCAACAAGAGACCCAGTACTTC. Translated, it gives CATRRGQQETQYF. The chain combines TRBV15 with TRBJ2-5, with 7 bases aligning to TRBD1. CDR1 and CDR2 from the germline V gene are LNHNV and YYDKDF (reference sequence). CDR3 length: 13 amino acids. Trimming removed 6 bases from V and 2 bases from J; junction bases left unmatched: 3.

This sequence joins TRBV28 and TRBJ2-1, with D perhaps TRBD2 (6 bases). The CDR3 runs to 16 residues. Germline V CDR1 and CDR2: MDHEN, SYDVKM. V lost 6 bases, J lost 3 bases, and 18 bases lay in between. The CDR3 loop reads CASSGLRRGHYNEQFF. The CDR3 DNA is TGTGCCAGCAGCGGTCTGCGGCGGGGCCACTACAATGAGCAGTTCTTC.

The chain couples TRBV18 to TRBJ2-3, with TRBD2 matching over 7 bases. The V gene's germline CDR1 is KGHSH and CDR2 LQKENI. The CDR3 has 15 amino acids. V lost 3 bases and J lost 2; bases outside the gene matches: 5. The CDR3 loop reads CASSPASGYTDTQYF. The CDR3 coding sequence is TGTGCCAGCTCACCCGCTAGCGGATACACAGATACGCAGTATTTT.

The chain combines TRBV5-4 with TRBJ2-2; TRBD1 matches at 7 bases. The CDR3 length is 16 residues. The J segment lost 0 bases and the V segment lost 1 base, leaving 3 bases of the junction unmatched. Germline-derived CDR1 and CDR2 are SGHNT and YYREEE (reference sequence). CDR3 DNA sequence: TGTGCCAGCAGCTTGTTAGGGACAGCGAACACCGGGGAGCTGTTTTTT. Amino acids: CASSLLGTANTGELFF.

The V gene is TRBV15, the J gene TRBJ1-3; 10 bases agree with TRBD1. V lost 3 bases and J lost 4; bases outside the gene matches: 9. Per germline, CDR1 LNHNV and CDR2 YYDKDF (reference sequence). This CDR3 region has 17 residues. CDR3 protein: CATSRTPGQGYGNTIYF. CDR3 sequence (DNA): TGTGCCACCAGCAGGACCCCGGGACAGGGGTACGGAAACACCATATATTTT. Looking up the rest from reference TRBV15 and TRBJ1-3 gives the full variable domain: DAMVIQNPRYQVTQFGKPVTLSCSQTLNHNVMYWYQQKSSQAPKLLFHYYDKDFNNEADTPDNFQSRRPNTSFCFLDIRSPGLGDTAMYLCATSRTPGQGYGNTIYFGEGSWLTVV.

This sequence joins TRBV18 and TRBJ2-3, with D possibly matching TRBD2 (5 bases). The CDR3 consists of 16 residues. In germline, CDR1 is KGHSH, CDR2 LQKENI. V was cut by 2 bases and J by 5 bases, with 17 bases left in between. CDR3 sequence: CASSPIPEGSGDTQYF. CDR3 nucleotides: TGTGCCAGCTCACCAATCCCCGAAGGAAGCGGAGATACGCAGTATTTT.

The J gene is TRBJ2-7, the V gene TRBV25-1, with TRBD2 identical over 13 bases. Germline V gives CDR1 MGHDK, CDR2 SYGVNS. CDR3 length equals 14 residues. Losses at the gene ends were 10 bases for V and 4 bases for J; bases not matched to a gene: 7. The CDR3 sequence is CATGGTSGIYEQYF. The CDR3 nucleotides are TGTGCCACAGGAGGGACTAGCGGGATTTACGAGCAGTACTTC.

V gene TRBV18 combines with J gene TRBJ2-1, with a possible D match to TRBD2 (5 bases). The CDR3 has 15 residues. Trimming left V 0 bases short and J 5 bases short, with 11 bases between. CDR1 and CDR2 from the germline V gene are KGHSH and LQKENI. DNA for the CDR3: TGTGCCAGCTCACCACCGCCAAGAGGGAACAATGAGCAGTTCTTC. Protein sequence: CASSPPPRGNNEQFF.

The chain employs TRBV9 and TRBJ2-5, with TRBD2 matching over 10 bases. Germline CDR1 SGDLS, CDR2 YYNGEE. With 3 bases clipped from V and 5 bases from J, the junction kept 7 bases outside the gene matches. The CDR3 consists of 15 residues. The CDR3 protein is CASSAQTSGRETQYF. The CDR3 bases are TGTGCCAGCAGCGCCCAGACTAGCGGGCGGGAGACCCAGTACTTC.

V gene TRBV24-1 combines with J gene TRBJ1-4, with 9 bases lining up with TRBD1. This CDR3 comprises 15 residues. Unmatched junction bases numbered 7, after V lost 4 bases and J lost 8 bases. Germline assignment: CDR1 KGHDR and CDR2 SFDVKD. The DNA of the CDR3 is TGTGCCACCAGTGAACAGACAGGGGGAGGAGAAAAACTGTTTTTT. Amino acid sequence: CATSEQTGGGEKLFF.

CDR3 loop: CASSLEGYGYTF. The CDR3 DNA follows: TGTGCCAGCAGTTTAGAGGGTTATGGCTACACCTTC. The J gene is TRBJ1-2, the V gene TRBV27; D is unresolved. CDR3 length: 12 amino acids. V was trimmed by 2 bases and J by 5 bases, leaving 6 bases between them. Germline CDR1 is MNHEY and CDR2 is SMNVEV (reference sequence).

This clone was seen a single time. This chain links TRBV7-9 with TRBJ1-1; TRBD1 might be the D (5 bases). This CDR3 has 17 amino acids. The ends were cut back, 0 bases at V and 4 bases at J, with 18 bases in the middle. The V gene's germline CDR1 is SEHNR and CDR2 FQNEAQ (reference sequence). Here the CDR3 reads CASSLASLFLRGTEAFF. CDR3 coding DNA: TGTGCCAGCAGCTTAGCGAGCCTATTCCTTAGGGGCACTGAAGCTTTCTTT. The full variable domain, completed using reference TRBV7-9 and TRBJ1-1, is DTGVSQNPRHKITKRGQNVTFRCDPISEHNRLYWYRQTLGQGPEFLTYFQNEAQLEKSRLLSDRFSAERPKGSFSTLEIQRTEQGDSAMYLCASSLASLFLRGTEAFFGQGTRLTVV.